The clone carrying this TCR beta chain was picked up a small number of times. Its antigen is currently unknown. Unrecorded immune exposures were likely, despite nominal health at sampling. This sample is part of a study of cytomegalovirus exposure and HLA in healthy donors. Study-wide results and caveats: Roughly even sequencing depth across donors was the assumption behind the presence/absence analyses. Whilst most TCR sequences proved rare, a subset of public TCRs occurred across many donors.

The V and J ends lost 2 bases and 2 bases respectively, with 10 bases between them. Germline V gives CDR1 KGHSH, CDR2 LQKENI. The CDR3 is made up of 14 amino acids. PCR employed 60 Vbeta and 13 Jbeta primers. Profiled with immunoSEQ multiplex PCR; TCRdb holds only in-frame clones, not every one. The data contain about 160,000 clones, around 74% of them singletons. The V call is TRBV18, the J call TRBJ2-7, with a weak D call TRBD2 (6 bases). The sample was PBMCs. The origin of this receptor is a female donor in good health and CMV-seronegative. CDR3: CASSPGGNPYEQYF. In DNA, the CDR3 is TGTGCCAGCTCACCAGGAGGGAACCCCTACGAGCAGTACTTC.